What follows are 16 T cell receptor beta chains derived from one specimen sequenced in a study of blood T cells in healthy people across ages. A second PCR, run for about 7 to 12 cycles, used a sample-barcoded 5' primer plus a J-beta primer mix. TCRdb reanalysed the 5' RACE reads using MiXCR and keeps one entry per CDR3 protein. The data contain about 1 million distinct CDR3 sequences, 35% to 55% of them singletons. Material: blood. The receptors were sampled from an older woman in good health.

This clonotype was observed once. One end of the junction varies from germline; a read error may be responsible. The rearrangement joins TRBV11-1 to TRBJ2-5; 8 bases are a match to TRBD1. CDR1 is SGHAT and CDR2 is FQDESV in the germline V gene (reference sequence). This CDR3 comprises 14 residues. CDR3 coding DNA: TGTGCCAGCAGTCGCGACAGGGGCCAAGAGACCCAGCACTTC. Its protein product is CASSRDRGQETQHF.

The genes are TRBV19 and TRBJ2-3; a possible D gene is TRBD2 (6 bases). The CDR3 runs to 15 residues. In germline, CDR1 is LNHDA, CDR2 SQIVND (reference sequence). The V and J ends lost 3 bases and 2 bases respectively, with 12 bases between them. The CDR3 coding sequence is TGTGCCAGTAGTATTGGAGCGGGCCTCACAGATACGCAGTATTTT. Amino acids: CASSIGAGLTDTQYF. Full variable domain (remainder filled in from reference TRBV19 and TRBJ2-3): DGGITQSPKYLFRKEGQNVTLSCEQNLNHDAMYWYRQDPGQGLRLIYYSQIVNDFQKGDIAEGYSVSREKKESFPLTVTSAQKNPTAFYLCASSIGAGLTDTQYFGPGTRLTVL.

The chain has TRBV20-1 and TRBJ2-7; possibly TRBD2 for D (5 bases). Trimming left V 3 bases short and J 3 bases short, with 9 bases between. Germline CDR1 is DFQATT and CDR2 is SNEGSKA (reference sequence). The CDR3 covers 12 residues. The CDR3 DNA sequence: TGCAGTGCTAGGGGCCGGGGCTACGAGCAGTACTTC. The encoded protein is CSARGRGYEQYF.

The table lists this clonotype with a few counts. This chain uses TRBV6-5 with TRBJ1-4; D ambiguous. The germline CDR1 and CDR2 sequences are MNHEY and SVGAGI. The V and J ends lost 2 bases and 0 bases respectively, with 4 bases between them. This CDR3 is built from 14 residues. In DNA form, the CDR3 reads TGTGCCAGCAGTTACGATGCAACTAATGAAAAACTGTTTTTT. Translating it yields CASSYDATNEKLFF.

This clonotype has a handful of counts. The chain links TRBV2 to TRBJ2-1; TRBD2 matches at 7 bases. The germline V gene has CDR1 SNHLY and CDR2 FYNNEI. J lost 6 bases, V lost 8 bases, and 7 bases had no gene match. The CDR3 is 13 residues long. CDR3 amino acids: CASFAGVFNEQFF. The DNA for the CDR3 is TGTGCCAGCTTTGCGGGAGTTTTCAATGAGCAGTTCTTC.

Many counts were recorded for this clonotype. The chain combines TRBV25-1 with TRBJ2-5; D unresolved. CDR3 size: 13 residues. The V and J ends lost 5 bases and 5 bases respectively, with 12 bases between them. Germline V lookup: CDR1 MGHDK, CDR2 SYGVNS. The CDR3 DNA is TGTGCCAGCAGTAGTAGGGATCGGGAGACCCAGTACTTC. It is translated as CASSSRDRETQYF.

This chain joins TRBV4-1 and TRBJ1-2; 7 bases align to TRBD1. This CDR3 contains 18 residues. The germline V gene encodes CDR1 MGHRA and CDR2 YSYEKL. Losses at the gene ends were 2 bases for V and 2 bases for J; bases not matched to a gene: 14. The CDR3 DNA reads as TGCGCCAGCAGCCAAAAGGGGGCAGGGGATTCTCAGAACTATGGCTACACCTTC. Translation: CASSQKGAGDSQNYGYTF.

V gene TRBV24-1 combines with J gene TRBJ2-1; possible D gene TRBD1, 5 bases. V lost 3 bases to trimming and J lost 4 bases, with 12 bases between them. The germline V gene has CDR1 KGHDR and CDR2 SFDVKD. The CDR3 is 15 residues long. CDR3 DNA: TGTGCCACCAGTGATAGGGGAACGAGATACAATGAGCAGTTCTTC. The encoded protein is CATSDRGTRYNEQFF.

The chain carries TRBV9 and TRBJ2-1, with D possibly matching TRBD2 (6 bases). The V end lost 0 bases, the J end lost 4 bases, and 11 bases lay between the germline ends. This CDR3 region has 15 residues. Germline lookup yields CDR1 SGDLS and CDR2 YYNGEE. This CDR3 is CASSVVAGTYNEQFF. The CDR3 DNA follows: TGTGCCAGCAGCGTAGTGGCGGGAACTTACAATGAGCAGTTCTTC.

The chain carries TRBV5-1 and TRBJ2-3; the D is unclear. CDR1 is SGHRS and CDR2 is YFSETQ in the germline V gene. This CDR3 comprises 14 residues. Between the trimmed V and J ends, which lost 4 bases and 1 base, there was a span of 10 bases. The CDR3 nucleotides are TGCGCCAGCAGCGGCCGCTGGGGCACAGATACGCAGTATTTT. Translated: CASSGRWGTDTQYF.

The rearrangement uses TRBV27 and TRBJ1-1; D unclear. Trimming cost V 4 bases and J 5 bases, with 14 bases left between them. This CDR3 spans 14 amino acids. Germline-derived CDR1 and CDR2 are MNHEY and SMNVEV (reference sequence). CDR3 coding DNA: TGTGCCAGCAGTTCCGGCCCAGGCTGGACTGAAGCTTTCTTT. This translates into CASSSGPGWTEAFF.

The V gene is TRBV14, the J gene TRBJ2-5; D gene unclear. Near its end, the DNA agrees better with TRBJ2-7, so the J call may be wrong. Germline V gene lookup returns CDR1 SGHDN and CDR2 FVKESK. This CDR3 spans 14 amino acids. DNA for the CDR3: TGTGCCAGCAGCCAAGATCTTATCGGCTACGAGCAGTACTTC. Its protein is CASSQDLIGYEQYF.

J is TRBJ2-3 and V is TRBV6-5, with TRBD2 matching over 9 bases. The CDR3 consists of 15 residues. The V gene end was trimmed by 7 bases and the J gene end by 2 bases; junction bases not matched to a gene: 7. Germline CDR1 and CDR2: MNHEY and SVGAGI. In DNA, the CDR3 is TGTGCCAGCAACGTGCGGGGGGGGCCCACAGATACGCAGTATTTT. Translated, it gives CASNVRGGPTDTQYF.

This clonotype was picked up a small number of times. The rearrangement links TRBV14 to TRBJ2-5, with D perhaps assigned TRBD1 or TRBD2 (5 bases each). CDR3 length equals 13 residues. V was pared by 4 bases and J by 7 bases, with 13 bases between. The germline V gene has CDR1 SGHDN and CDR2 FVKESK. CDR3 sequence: CASSRTGGSTQYF. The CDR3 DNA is TGTGCCAGCAGCCGAACAGGCGGGTCGACCCAGTACTTC.

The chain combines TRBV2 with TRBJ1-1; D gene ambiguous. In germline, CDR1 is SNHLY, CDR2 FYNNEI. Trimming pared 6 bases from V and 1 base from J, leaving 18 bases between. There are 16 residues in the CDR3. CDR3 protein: CASRTTIGRANTEAFF. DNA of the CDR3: TGTGCCAGCAGAACGACCATCGGACGAGCGAACACTGAAGCTTTCTTT.

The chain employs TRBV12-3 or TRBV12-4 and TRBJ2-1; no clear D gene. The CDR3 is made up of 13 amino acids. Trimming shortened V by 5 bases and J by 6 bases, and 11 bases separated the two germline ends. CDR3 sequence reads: CASSPRLTNEQFF. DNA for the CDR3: TGTGCCAGCAGTCCCCGACTTACCAATGAGCAGTTCTTC.